These 9 T cell receptor beta chains came from one sample sequenced in a study of cytomegalovirus exposure and HLA in healthy donors. The PCR made use of 60 Vbeta and 13 Jbeta primers. Measured with immunoSEQ multiplex PCR; TCRdb has only the in-frame clones, and not every one. Of about 93,000 clones listed, 82% are singletons. Sequencing was carried out using PBMCs. The receptors stem from a middle-aged man in good health and CMV-seronegative.

The V call is TRBV9, the J call TRBJ2-7; no clear D. Germline CDR1 reads SGDLS; CDR2 reads YYNGEE. The CDR3 loop spans 14 amino acids. Trimming removed 1 base from V and 2 bases from J, with 10 bases in between. The CDR3 bases are TGTGCCAGCAGCGTATCGGTAGAACCCTACGAGCAGTACTTC. Its translation: CASSVSVEPYEQYF.

The CDR3 sequence is CASSLRLYGFDEQFF. In nucleotides, the CDR3 is TGTGCCAGCAGCTTAAGACTTTACGGATTCGATGAGCAGTTCTTC. The V call is TRBV7-9, the J call TRBJ2-1; unclear D gene. The CDR3 loop spans 15 amino acids. Per germline, CDR1 SEHNR and CDR2 FQNEAQ (reference sequence). Trimming pared 2 bases from V and 8 bases from J, leaving 16 bases between.

The CDR3: CASSQDQYNEQFF. CDR3 nucleotide sequence: TGTGCCAGCAGCCAAGATCAATACAATGAGCAGTTCTTC. The chain links TRBV4-2 to TRBJ2-1; D ambiguous. Germline V gene sequence: CDR1 LGHNA, CDR2 YNFKEQ. V shed 0 bases and J shed 4 bases, with 4 bases lying between them. There are 13 residues in the CDR3.

The chain is built from TRBV14 and TRBJ2-2; 7 bases agree with TRBD2. V lost 4 bases to trimming and J lost 4 bases; unmatched junction nucleotides: 3. The germline gives CDR1 SGHDN, CDR2 FVKESK. This CDR3 contains 14 residues. The CDR3 spells CASSPWGGTGELFF. The CDR3 DNA sequence: TGTGCCAGCAGCCCGTGGGGGGGCACCGGGGAGCTGTTTTTT.

The V call is TRBV27, the J call TRBJ2-3; the match to TRBD1 covers 8 bases. Trimming removed 3 bases from V and 4 bases from J; junction bases left unmatched: 6. The CDR3 runs to 15 residues. Germline V gene sequence: CDR1 MNHEY, CDR2 SMNVEV (reference sequence). The chain's CDR3 is CASSFHGQGSDTQYF. The CDR3 DNA reads as TGTGCCAGCAGTTTCCACGGACAGGGCTCAGATACGCAGTATTTT.

This chain uses TRBV7-2 with TRBJ2-3; weak D call: TRBD2 (5 bases). The CDR3 is 14 residues long. From germline, CDR1 is SGHTA and CDR2 FQGNSA. V lost 1 base and J 5 bases, leaving 10 bases between the germline ends. Here the CDR3 reads CASSLELVGDTQYF. As DNA, the CDR3 is TGTGCCAGCAGCTTAGAACTAGTGGGAGATACGCAGTATTTT.

The V call is TRBV5-4, the J call TRBJ2-1, with TRBD2 matching over 7 bases. Germline V gene data show CDR1 as SGHNT and CDR2 as YYREEE (reference sequence). V gave up 5 bases and J gave up 2 bases; unmatched junction bases: 13. The CDR3 length is 17 residues. CDR3 DNA sequence: TGTGCCAGCAGGTTTTCGAGTGCAGCGGGACCCTACAATGAGCAGTTCTTC. It codes for CASRFSSAAGPYNEQFF. The whole variable domain, remainder taken from reference TRBV5-4 and TRBJ2-1, is ETGVTQSPTHLIKTRGQQVTLRCSSQSGHNTVSWYQQALGQGPQFIFQYYREEENGRGNFPPRFSGLQFPNYSSELNVNALELDDSALYLCASRFSSAAGPYNEQFFGPGTRLTVL.

J is TRBJ2-1 and V is TRBV15; 9 positions match TRBD1. V was pared by 3 bases and J by 7 bases, with 13 bases of the junction left unmatched. The CDR3 has 17 amino acids. CDR1 and CDR2 from the germline V gene are LNHNV and YYDKDF (reference sequence). CDR3 DNA: TGTGCCACCAGCAGCCCCACAACAGGGGGCCCCTTGAATGAGCAGTTCTTC. This translates into CATSSPTTGGPLNEQFF.

This clone was counted between two and nine times. This sequence joins TRBV5-1 and TRBJ2-2, with 10 bases that match TRBD2. The junction had 4 bases not matched to a gene; V was cut back by 5 bases and J by 3 bases. Germline loops: CDR1 SGHRS, CDR2 YFSETQ. This CDR3 is built from 15 residues. In nucleotides, the CDR3 is TGCGCCAGCAGGGCAGCGGGAGGGTACACCGGGGAGCTGTTTTTT. This sequence encodes CASRAAGGYTGELFF.